This TCR beta chain originates from a study of molecular identifiers for immune sequencing clone quantification. In TCRdb, the PCR reads were re-called with MiXCR into one record per CDR3 protein. This sample has around 480,000 distinct CDR3 sequences, with about 25% found just once. Source material: naive CD8+ T cells from blood, with Jurkat cell RNA spiked in. Described subset: FACS-sorted CD8+CD4-CCR7+CD45RA+ naive T cells. This clonotype originated in a human donor in good health. Some libraries in this study had Jurkat cell RNA spiked in.

Here the CDR3 DNA reads TGTGCCAGCAGCCCTAGCGTACGGGGCTATGGCTACACCTTC. Residues: CASSPSVRGYGYTF. The chain joins TRBV5-6 to TRBJ1-2; D is undetermined. This CDR3 contains 14 residues. V lost 4 bases and J lost 4, with 14 bases in between. Germline values: CDR1 SGHDT, CDR2 YYEEEE.